This record covers a single T cell receptor beta chain. Its cognate antigen has yet to be identified. The sample holds no much larger clone one base away, and base qualities are not on file. The library was generated by the immunoSEQ multiplex PCR assay. This is the immuneACCESS table as TCRdb keeps it, with only in-frame sequences that have V and J called. A part of the clones is gone; compared with another copy, unresolved V genes explain less than half, and the rest is unexplained. The sample table holds 33,000 or so clones, of which 89% were seen once. Clones ranked in the top ten supply 11% of the sample. This entry is derived from a study of T cell changes during pregnancy in multiple sclerosis (dated by TCRdb to about 2019). Background for the entire study: The study examined how the T cell repertoire changed over the course of pregnancy in women with multiple sclerosis.

The sample was CD8+ T cells from peripheral blood mononuclear cells, taken in the third trimester of pregnancy. The source is a female donor with multiple sclerosis, enrolled in a pregnancy study.

For the CDR3, the sequence is CASSGVEGRPDAVQFF. In nucleotides, the sequence is TGTGCCAGCAGTGGGGTTGAAGGGAGGCCGGATGCGGTGCAGTTCTTC. This chain joins TRBV27 to TRBJ2-1; TRBD2 is perhaps the D gene, given 6 matching bases. Cut back by 5 bases and 12 bases, the V and J ends lie 26 bases apart. From cysteine to phenylalanine, the CDR3 is 16 amino acids long. CDR3 DNA is the only sequence kept; it has 48 bases, read in frame from the first base. The CDR1 and CDR2 encoded by the germline V gene (reference sequence) are MNHEY and SMNVEV.